The subject of this entry is one TCR beta chain. The data were taken from a study of shared clonotypes between healthy human individuals. Germline CDR1 LNHDA, CDR2 SQIVND (reference sequence). The V end was cut by 0 bases, the J end by 2 bases, with 11 bases between. The CDR3 has 17 residues. The data were produced by immunoSEQ multiplex PCR, yet TCRdb's version contains in-frame clones alone and is incomplete. The table lists more than 2,000,000 clones, approximately 93% of them singletons. The chain recombines TRBV19 with TRBJ2-6; tentatively, D is TRBD1 (6 bases). Sequencing used naive CD4+ T cells from PBMCs. The subset was: CD45RA+ positively selected. The origin of this receptor is a man younger than 30 in good health. Some clones in this sample may be carry-over from other donors' samples. CDR3: CASSIDLTGPGANVLTF. CDR3 in DNA: TGTGCCAGTAGTATAGACCTGACAGGCCCTGGGGCCAACGTCCTGACTTTC.